These 24 T cell receptor beta chains share one sample of origin, sequenced in a study of T cells in localized non-small cell lung cancer (TCRdb year 2020). Library method: the immunoSEQ multiplex PCR assay. TCRdb took this table from immuneACCESS and kept in-frame rearrangements with V and J called. Such tables lack part of the clones; where checked against another copy, unresolved V genes explain under half of the gap, and the rest is unexplained. The sample table contains roughly 40,000 clones; only one count was recorded for 80% to 85% of them. Of the sample, less than 9.5% falls within the top ten clones. Source: peripheral blood mononuclear cells, taken before any cancer treatment. These receptors originate from a male donor older than 55 with stage II lung adenocarcinoma.

The V gene is TRBV30, the J gene TRBJ2-5; no clear D. The ends were cut back, 1 base at V and 5 bases at J, with 11 bases in the middle. Germline CDR1 is GTSNPN and CDR2 is SVGIG (reference sequence). The CDR3 consists of 13 residues. CDR3 loop: CAWSAGRDETQYF. CDR3 nucleotide sequence: TGTGCCTGGAGTGCCGGTCGCGATGAGACCCAGTACTTC. Complete variable domain (other parts from reference TRBV30 and TRBJ2-5): SQTIHQWPATLVQPVGSPLSLECTVEGTSNPNLYWYRQAAGRGLQLLFYSVGIGQISSEVPQNLSASRPQDRQFILSSKKLLLSDSGFYLCAWSAGRDETQYFGPGTRLLVL.

This chain connects TRBV27 to TRBJ1-4; 7 positions agree with TRBD1. After removal of 4 bases from V and 0 bases from J, the junction contained 8 bases not matched to a gene. Per germline, CDR1 MNHEY and CDR2 SMNVEV (reference sequence). The CDR3 has 17 amino acids. This chain's CDR3 is CASSYAGGIATNEKLFF. The CDR3 DNA is TGTGCCAGCAGTTATGCAGGGGGGATTGCAACTAATGAAAAACTGTTTTTT.

The chain carries TRBV9 and TRBJ1-1, with D perhaps matching TRBD1 (5 bases). Trimming left V 3 bases short and J 2 bases short, with 11 bases between. The CDR3 totals 14 residues. Germline V gene sequence: CDR1 SGDLS, CDR2 YYNGEE. DNA of the CDR3: TGTGCCAGCAGCGCCCAGGGTGCTAACACTGAAGCTTTCTTT. Protein sequence: CASSAQGANTEAFF.

This clone was detected once. The chain couples TRBV5-6 to TRBJ2-2; D is ambiguous. CDR1 is SGHDT, CDR2 YYEEEE, per germline. The V end lost 0 bases, the J end lost 5 bases, and 8 bases lay between the germline ends. This CDR3 region has 14 residues. The CDR3 DNA reads TGTGCCAGCAGCTTGGGTTCGCAAACCGGGGAGCTGTTTTTT. Its protein is CASSLGSQTGELFF.

The chain employs TRBV19 and TRBJ1-4; 7 positions agree with TRBD1. With 4 bases clipped from V and 5 bases from J, the junction kept 16 bases outside the gene matches. Looked up from germline, CDR1 is LNHDA and CDR2 is SQIVND (reference sequence). The CDR3 covers 18 residues. The CDR3 sequence: CASSTNRIDRVWNEKLFF. In DNA, the CDR3 is TGTGCCAGTAGTACTAATCGAATCGACAGGGTATGGAATGAAAAACTGTTTTTT.

The V and J genes are TRBV6-5 and TRBJ2-2, with D hard to call. The CDR3 consists of 13 residues. The germline CDR1 and CDR2 sequences are MNHEY and SVGAGI. V was cut by 3 bases and J by 6 bases, with 8 bases left in between. CDR3 sequence: CASSYRPAGELFF. DNA of the CDR3: TGTGCCAGCAGTTATCGGCCGGCCGGGGAGCTGTTTTTT.

The gene calls are TRBV30 and TRBJ1-4, with 8 bases matching TRBD1. With V trimmed by 1 base and J by 8 bases, 3 bases remained unmatched. The CDR3 runs to 13 residues. Germline-derived CDR1 and CDR2 are GTSNPN and SVGIG (reference sequence). The CDR3 bases are TGTGCCTGGAGTGGGACAGGGAGGGAAAAACTGTTTTTT. Its protein is CAWSGTGREKLFF. The full variable domain, its missing parts supplied by reference TRBV30 and TRBJ1-4, is SQTIHQWPATLVQPVGSPLSLECTVEGTSNPNLYWYRQAAGRGLQLLFYSVGIGQISSEVPQNLSASRPQDRQFILSSKKLLLSDSGFYLCAWSGTGREKLFFGSGTQLSVL.

The V call is TRBV18, the J call TRBJ2-1, with D perhaps matching TRBD2 (5 bases). Germline V gene lookup returns CDR1 KGHSH and CDR2 LQKENI. This CDR3 has 14 amino acids. V was shortened by 0 bases and J by 7 bases, with 10 bases between the two germline ends. The CDR3 DNA is TGTGCCAGCTCACCACCGTCGGGAATAAATGAGCAGTTCTTC. Protein product: CASSPPSGINEQFF.

The rearrangement links TRBV5-8 to TRBJ1-2; the match to TRBD1 covers 7 bases. The V gene's germline CDR1 is SGHTS and CDR2 YDEGEE. CDR3 length equals 16 residues. V trimming: 0 bases; J trimming: 6 bases; junction bases outside the gene matches: 11. The chain's CDR3 is CASSLALGQVLNGYTF. CDR3 nucleotide sequence: TGTGCCAGCAGCTTGGCCCTTGGACAGGTTCTAAATGGCTACACCTTC. The full variable domain, completed using reference TRBV5-8 and TRBJ1-2, is EAGVTQSPTHLIKTRGQQATLRCSPISGHTSVYWYQQALGLGLQFLLWYDEGEERNRGNFPPRFSGRQFPNYSSELNVNALELEDSALYLCASSLALGQVLNGYTFGSGTRLTVV.

The chain joins TRBV14 to TRBJ1-2; tentative D call: TRBD1 (6 bases). Germline CDR1 and CDR2: SGHDN and FVKESK. The V end was cut by 4 bases, the J end by 4 bases, with 10 bases between. There are 13 residues in the CDR3. The CDR3 here is CASSRQVIYGYTF. In DNA form, the CDR3 reads TGTGCCAGCAGCCGACAGGTCATCTATGGCTACACCTTC. Drawing the rest from reference TRBV14 and TRBJ1-2, the complete variable domain is EAGVTQFPSHSVIEKGQTVTLRCDPISGHDNLYWYRRVMGKEIKFLLHFVKESKQDESGMPNNRFLAERTGGTYSTLKVQPAELEDSGVYFCASSRQVIYGYTFGSGTRLTVV.

J is TRBJ2-3 and V is TRBV11-2, with D possibly matching TRBD1 (7 bases). Germline assignment: CDR1 SGHAT and CDR2 FQNNGV. There are 13 residues in the CDR3. V lost 6 bases to trimming and J lost 6 bases, with 13 bases between them. The chain's CDR3 is CASRTPGGDTQYF. In nucleotides, the CDR3 is TGTGCCAGCAGGACACCAGGGGGGGATACGCAGTATTTT.

J is TRBJ2-7 and V is TRBV25-1; D may be TRBD2 (6 bases). V lost 2 bases and J 9 bases, leaving 14 bases between the germline ends. The CDR3 loop spans 13 amino acids. Germline V lookup: CDR1 MGHDK, CDR2 SYGVNS. The CDR3 DNA is TGTGCCAGCAGTGAAGAGCCCGTGGGGGGGCAGTACTTC. Its translation: CASSEEPVGGQYF.

V usage is TRBV10-3 and J usage is TRBJ2-7; possibly TRBD1 for D (6 bases). The CDR3 extends over 12 amino acids. CDR1 and CDR2 from the germline V gene are ENHRY and SYGVKD. V lost 9 bases to trimming and J lost 1 base, with 10 bases between them. The CDR3 protein is CAIAQGSYEQYF. CDR3 sequence (DNA): TGTGCCATTGCACAGGGTTCCTACGAGCAGTACTTC.

This chain links TRBV29-1 with TRBJ2-7; 7 nucleotides agree with TRBD2. The ends lost 1 base at V and 2 bases at J; junction bases unmatched: 5. The germline CDR1 and CDR2 sequences are SQVTM and ANQGSEA. The CDR3 contains 14 residues. In DNA, the CDR3 is TGCAGCGTTGAAGCCGGGACTAATGCCTACGAGCAGTACTTC. Residues: CSVEAGTNAYEQYF.

CDR3 in amino acids: CASSPSHNSEQFF. The DNA of the CDR3 is TGTGCCAGCTCACCGAGTCACAACAGCGAGCAGTTCTTC. The chain employs TRBV18 and TRBJ2-1; D is undetermined. Germline loops: CDR1 KGHSH, CDR2 LQKENI. The CDR3 consists of 13 residues. V was trimmed by 3 bases and J by 10 bases, leaving 13 bases between them.

The chain joins TRBV12-5 to TRBJ1-5; D uncertain. Germline V gene sequence: CDR1 LGHNT, CDR2 FRNRAP. The CDR3 totals 13 residues. The V end was cut by 2 bases, the J end by 4 bases, with 6 bases between. CDR3 coding DNA: TGTGCTAGTGGTTTGTTAACAAATCAGCCCCAGCATTTT. Translating gives CASGLLTNQPQHF.

The chain employs TRBV9 and TRBJ2-1; D gene uncertain. Trimming stripped 6 bases from V and 0 bases from J, with 16 bases between. Germline assignment: CDR1 SGDLS and CDR2 YYNGEE. The CDR3 is made up of 16 amino acids. CDR3 residues: CASMVDPWSSYNEQFF. As DNA, the CDR3 is TGTGCCAGCATGGTGGATCCCTGGAGCTCCTACAATGAGCAGTTCTTC.

The chain recombines TRBV9 with TRBJ2-1, with TRBD2 identical over 7 bases. The CDR3 loop spans 15 amino acids. Germline V gives CDR1 SGDLS, CDR2 YYNGEE. The V segment lost 2 bases and the J segment 7 bases; nucleotides outside the gene matches: 9. CDR3 region: CASSVSGGSGNEQFF. CDR3 nucleotides: TGTGCCAGCAGCGTTTCAGGCGGGAGCGGGAATGAGCAGTTCTTC.

The gene calls are TRBV4-1 and TRBJ2-3, with 8 bases matching TRBD2. J lost 5 bases, V lost 0 bases, and 10 bases had no gene match. Germline V gene sequence: CDR1 MGHRA, CDR2 YSYEKL. The CDR3 is made up of 17 amino acids. The CDR3 spells CASSQDGAGVGGDTQYF. The CDR3 DNA reads TGCGCCAGCAGCCAAGATGGAGCGGGAGTCGGGGGAGATACGCAGTATTTT.

Notes on this clone: This sample includes further DNA sequences coding for the same CDR3. The gene calls are TRBV5-1 and TRBJ2-3; 11 nucleotides line up with TRBD2. Trimming removed 4 bases from V and 0 bases from J; junction bases left unmatched: 1. Germline V gene data show CDR1 as SGHRS and CDR2 as YFSETQ. The CDR3 runs 15 residues. The CDR3 region is CASSRTSGSTDTQYF. The CDR3 DNA follows: TGCGCCAGCAGCCGGACTAGCGGGAGCACAGATACGCAGTATTTT.

The gene calls are TRBV12-5 and TRBJ2-1, with 7 bases fitting TRBD2. CDR1 is LGHNT, CDR2 FRNRAP, per germline. V trimming: 3 bases; J trimming: 7 bases; junction bases outside the gene matches: 3. The CDR3 runs 13 residues. The CDR3 sequence: CASGLNGRNEQFF. The CDR3, as DNA: TGTGCTAGTGGTTTAAACGGGAGGAATGAGCAGTTCTTC.

This clone was seen only a few times. V gene TRBV20-1 combines with J gene TRBJ2-1; D remains unclear. CDR1 is DFQATT and CDR2 is SNEGSKA in the germline V gene (reference sequence). There are 11 residues in the CDR3. Trimming took 7 bases from V and 12 from J, leaving 16 bases between them. CDR3 sequence: CSVAPGPMQFF. CDR3 nucleotides: TGCAGTGTTGCCCCCGGGCCGATGCAGTTCTTC.

The chain combines TRBV6-4 with TRBJ2-1; no firm D call. This CDR3 contains 14 residues. The V end lost 2 bases, the J end lost 7 bases, and 12 bases lay between the germline ends. From germline, CDR1 is MRHNA and CDR2 SNTAGT. As DNA, the CDR3 is TGTGCCAGCAGTGACGTCTGGACGGCGAATGAGCAGTTCTTC. As protein: CASSDVWTANEQFF.

A few counts support this clone. The rearrangement joins TRBV19 to TRBJ1-5; perhaps TRBD1 as D (6 bases). CDR1 is LNHDA and CDR2 is SQIVND in the germline V gene (reference sequence). V was shortened by 7 bases and J by 1 base, with 11 bases between the two germline ends. The CDR3 length is 14 residues. Written as DNA, the CDR3 is TGTGCCAGTATGGGAAGGGGGAGCAATCAGCCCCAGCATTTT. Translating it yields CASMGRGSNQPQHF.